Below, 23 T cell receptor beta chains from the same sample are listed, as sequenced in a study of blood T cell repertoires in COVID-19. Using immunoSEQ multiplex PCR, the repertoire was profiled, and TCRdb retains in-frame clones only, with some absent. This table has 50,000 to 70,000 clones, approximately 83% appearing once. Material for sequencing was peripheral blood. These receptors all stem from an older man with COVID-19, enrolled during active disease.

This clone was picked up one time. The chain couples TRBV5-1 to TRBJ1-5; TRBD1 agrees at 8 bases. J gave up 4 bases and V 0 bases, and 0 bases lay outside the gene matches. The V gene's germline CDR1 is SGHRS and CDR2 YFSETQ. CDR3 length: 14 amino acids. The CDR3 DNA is TGCGCCAGCAGCTTGGGGACAGGGAATCAGCCCCAGCATTTT. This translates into CASSLGTGNQPQHF. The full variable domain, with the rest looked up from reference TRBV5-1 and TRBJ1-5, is KAGVTQTPRYLIKTRGQQVTLSCSPISGHRSVSWYQQTPGQGLQFLFEYFSETQRNKGNFPGRFSGRQFSNSRSEMNVSTLELGDSALYLCASSLGTGNQPQHFGDGTRLSIL.

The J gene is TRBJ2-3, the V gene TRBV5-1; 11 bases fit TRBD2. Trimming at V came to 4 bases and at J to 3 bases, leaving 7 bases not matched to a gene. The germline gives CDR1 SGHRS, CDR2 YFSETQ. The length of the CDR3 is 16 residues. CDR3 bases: TGCGCCAGCAGCCCCTCGGCTAGCGGGGGGACAGATACGCAGTATTTT. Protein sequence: CASSPSASGGTDTQYF.

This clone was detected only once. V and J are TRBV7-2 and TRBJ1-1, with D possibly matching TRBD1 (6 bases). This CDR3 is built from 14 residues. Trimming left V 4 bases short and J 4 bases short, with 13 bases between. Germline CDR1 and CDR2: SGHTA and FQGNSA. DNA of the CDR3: TGTGCCAGCAGCTCCCACCGGACAGCCACTGAAGCTTTCTTT. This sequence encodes CASSSHRTATEAFF. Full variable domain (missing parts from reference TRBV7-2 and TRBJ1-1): GAGVSQSPSNKVTEKGKDVELRCDPISGHTALYWYRQSLGQGLEFLIYFQGNSAPDKSGLPSDRFSAERTGGSVSTLTIQRTQQEDSAVYLCASSSHRTATEAFFGQGTRLTVV.

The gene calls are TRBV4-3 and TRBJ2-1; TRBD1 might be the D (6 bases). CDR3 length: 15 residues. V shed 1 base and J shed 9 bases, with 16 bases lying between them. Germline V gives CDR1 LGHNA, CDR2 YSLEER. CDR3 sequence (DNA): TGCGCCAGCAGCCAAGGAGGGGGACCCATTACTGAGCAGTTCTTC. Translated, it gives CASSQGGGPITEQFF.

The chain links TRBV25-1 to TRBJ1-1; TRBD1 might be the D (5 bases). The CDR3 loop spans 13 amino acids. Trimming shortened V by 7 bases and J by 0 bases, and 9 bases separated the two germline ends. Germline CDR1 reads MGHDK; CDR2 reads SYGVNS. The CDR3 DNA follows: TGTGCCAGCACCGGGGGGTTGAACACTGAAGCTTTCTTT. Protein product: CASTGGLNTEAFF.

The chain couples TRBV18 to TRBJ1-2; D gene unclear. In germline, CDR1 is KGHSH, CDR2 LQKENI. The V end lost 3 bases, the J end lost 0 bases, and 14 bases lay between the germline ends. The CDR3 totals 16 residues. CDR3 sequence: CASSPGSFISNYGYTF. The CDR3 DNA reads TGTGCCAGCTCACCGGGCAGCTTCATCTCTAACTATGGCTACACCTTC.

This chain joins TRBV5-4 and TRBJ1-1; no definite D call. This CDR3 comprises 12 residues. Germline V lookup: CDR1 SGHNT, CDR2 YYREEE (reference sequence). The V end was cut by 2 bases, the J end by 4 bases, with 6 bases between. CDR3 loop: CASSLPGTEAFF. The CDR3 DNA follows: TGTGCCAGCAGCTTACCGGGCACTGAAGCTTTCTTT.

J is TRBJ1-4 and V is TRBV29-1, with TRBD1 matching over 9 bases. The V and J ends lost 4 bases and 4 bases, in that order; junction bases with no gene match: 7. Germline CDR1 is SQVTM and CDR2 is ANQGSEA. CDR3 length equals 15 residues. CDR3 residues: CSVVRPDRGNEKLFF. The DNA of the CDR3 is TGCAGCGTTGTAAGGCCGGACAGGGGTAATGAAAAACTGTTTTTT.

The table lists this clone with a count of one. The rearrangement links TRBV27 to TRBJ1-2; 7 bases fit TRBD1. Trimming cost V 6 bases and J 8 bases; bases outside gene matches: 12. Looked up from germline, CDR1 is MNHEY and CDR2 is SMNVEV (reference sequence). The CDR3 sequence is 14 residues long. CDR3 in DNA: TGTGCCAGCAGCCAGGGACAGCAAAACCCAGGCTACACCTTC. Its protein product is CASSQGQQNPGYTF.

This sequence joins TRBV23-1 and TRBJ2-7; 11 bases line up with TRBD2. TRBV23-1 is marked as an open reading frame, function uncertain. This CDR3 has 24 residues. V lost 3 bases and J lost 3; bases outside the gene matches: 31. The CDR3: CASSHTGQGMGSGRVPHAIYEQYV. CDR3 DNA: TGCGCCAGCAGTCACACAGGACAGGGCATGGGTAGCGGGAGGGTTCCACACGCCATCTACGAGCAGTACGTC.

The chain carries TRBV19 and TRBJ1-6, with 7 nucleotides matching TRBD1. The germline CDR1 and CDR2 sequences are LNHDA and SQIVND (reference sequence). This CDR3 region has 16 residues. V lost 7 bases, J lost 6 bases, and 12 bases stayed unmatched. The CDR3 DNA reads TGTGCCAGTAACTCACCATCGACAGGGTCTAATTCACCCCTCCACTTT. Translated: CASNSPSTGSNSPLHF.

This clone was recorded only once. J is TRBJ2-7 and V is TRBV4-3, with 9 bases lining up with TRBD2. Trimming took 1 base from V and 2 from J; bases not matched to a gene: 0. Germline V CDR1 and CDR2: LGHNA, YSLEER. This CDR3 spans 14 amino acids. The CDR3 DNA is TGCGCCAGCAGCCAAGTAGCGGGGGCCTACGAGCAGTACTTC. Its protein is CASSQVAGAYEQYF.

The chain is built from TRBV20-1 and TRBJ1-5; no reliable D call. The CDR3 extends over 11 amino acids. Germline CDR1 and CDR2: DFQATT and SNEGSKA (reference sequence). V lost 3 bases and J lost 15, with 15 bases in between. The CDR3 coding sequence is TGCAGTGCTAGTGAACACCAGATTCCGCATTTT. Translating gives CSASEHQIPHF.

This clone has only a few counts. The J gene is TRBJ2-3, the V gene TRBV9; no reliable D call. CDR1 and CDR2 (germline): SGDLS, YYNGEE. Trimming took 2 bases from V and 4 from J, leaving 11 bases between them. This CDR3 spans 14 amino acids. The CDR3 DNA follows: TGTGCCAGCAGCGTTTTACCCGCGGCAGATACGCAGTATTTT. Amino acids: CASSVLPAADTQYF.

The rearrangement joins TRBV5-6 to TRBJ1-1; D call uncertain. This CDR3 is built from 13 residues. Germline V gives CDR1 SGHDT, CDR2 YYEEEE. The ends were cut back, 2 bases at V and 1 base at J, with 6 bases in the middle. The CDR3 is CASSFRWNTEAFF. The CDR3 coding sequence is TGTGCCAGCAGCTTCAGGTGGAACACTGAAGCTTTCTTT.

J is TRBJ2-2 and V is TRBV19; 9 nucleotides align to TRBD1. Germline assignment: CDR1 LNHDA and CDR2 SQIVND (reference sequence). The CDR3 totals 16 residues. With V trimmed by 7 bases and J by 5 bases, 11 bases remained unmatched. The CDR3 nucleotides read TGTGCCAGTACTCACCAACAGGGGGCTAGAACCGGGGAGCTGTTTTTT. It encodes CASTHQQGARTGELFF.

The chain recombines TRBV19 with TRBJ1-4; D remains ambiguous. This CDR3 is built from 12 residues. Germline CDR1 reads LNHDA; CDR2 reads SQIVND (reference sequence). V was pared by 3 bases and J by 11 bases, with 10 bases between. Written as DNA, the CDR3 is TGTGCCAGTAGTATCCTCGCGGGGAAACTGTTTTTT. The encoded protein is CASSILAGKLFF.

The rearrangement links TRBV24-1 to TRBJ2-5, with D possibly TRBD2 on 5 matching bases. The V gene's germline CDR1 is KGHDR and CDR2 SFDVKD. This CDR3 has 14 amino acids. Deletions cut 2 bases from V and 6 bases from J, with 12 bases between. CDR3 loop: CATSDSYEGKTQYF. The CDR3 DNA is TGTGCCACCAGTGATTCTTACGAGGGAAAGACCCAGTACTTC.

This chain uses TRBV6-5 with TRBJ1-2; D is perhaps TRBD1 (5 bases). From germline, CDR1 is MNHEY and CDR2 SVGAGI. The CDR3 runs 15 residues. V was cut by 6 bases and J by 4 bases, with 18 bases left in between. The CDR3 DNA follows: TGTGCCAGCAGCCGTGACAGAATGCAAACCTATGGCTACACCTTC. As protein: CASSRDRMQTYGYTF.

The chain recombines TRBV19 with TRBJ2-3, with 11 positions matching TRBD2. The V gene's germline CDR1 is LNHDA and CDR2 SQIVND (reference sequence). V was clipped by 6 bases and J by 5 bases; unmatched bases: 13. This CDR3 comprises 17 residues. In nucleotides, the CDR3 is TGTGCCAGTAGCGCCGCCCCCCCTAGCGGGAGGATAGATACGCAGTATTTT. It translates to CASSAAPPSGRIDTQYF.

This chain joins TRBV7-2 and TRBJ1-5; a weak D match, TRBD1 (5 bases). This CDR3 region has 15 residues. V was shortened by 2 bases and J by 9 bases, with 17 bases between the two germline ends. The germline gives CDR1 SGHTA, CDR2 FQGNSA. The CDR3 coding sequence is TGTGCCAGCAGCTTAAGTGGGGCCCTTATGCTGCCCCAGCATTTT. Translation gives CASSLSGALMLPQHF.

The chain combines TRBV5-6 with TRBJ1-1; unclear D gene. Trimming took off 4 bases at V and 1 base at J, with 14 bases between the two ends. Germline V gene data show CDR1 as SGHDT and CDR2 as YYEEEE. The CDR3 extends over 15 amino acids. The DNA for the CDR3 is TGTGCCAGCAGCGGACCGCCACTAGGGAACACTGAAGCTTTCTTT. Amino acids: CASSGPPLGNTEAFF. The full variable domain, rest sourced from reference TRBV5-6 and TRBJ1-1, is DAGVTQSPTHLIKTRGQQVTLRCSPKSGHDTVSWYQQALGQGPQFIFQYYEEEERQRGNFPDRFSGHQFPNYSSELNVNALLLGDSALYLCASSGPPLGNTEAFFGQGTRLTVV.

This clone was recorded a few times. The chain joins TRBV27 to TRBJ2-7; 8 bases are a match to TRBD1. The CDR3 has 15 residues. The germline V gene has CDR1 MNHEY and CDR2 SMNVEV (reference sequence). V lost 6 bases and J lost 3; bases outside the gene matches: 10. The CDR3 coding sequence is TGTGCCAGCAGACGAAAACCGGGACAGGACTACGAGCAGTACTTC. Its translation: CASRRKPGQDYEQYF.